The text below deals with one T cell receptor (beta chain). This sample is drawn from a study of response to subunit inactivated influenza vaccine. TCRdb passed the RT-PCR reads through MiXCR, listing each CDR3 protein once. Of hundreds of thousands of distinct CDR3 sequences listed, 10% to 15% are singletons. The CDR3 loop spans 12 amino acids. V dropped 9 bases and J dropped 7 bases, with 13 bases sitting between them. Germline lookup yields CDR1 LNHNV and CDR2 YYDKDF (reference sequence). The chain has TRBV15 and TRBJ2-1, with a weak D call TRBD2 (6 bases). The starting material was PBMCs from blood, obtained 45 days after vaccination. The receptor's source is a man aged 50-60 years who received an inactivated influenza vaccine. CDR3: CATGGWRNEQFF. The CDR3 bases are TGTGCCACGGGAGGATGGCGAAATGAGCAGTTCTTC.